This T cell receptor beta chain originates from a study of Graves' ophthalmopathy and Graves' hyperthyroidism. To note about this clonotype: The antigen is unknown.

Per the germline V gene, CDR1 is LGHDT and CDR2 is YNNKEL (reference sequence). The length of the CDR3 is 14 residues. The J segment lost 9 bases and the V segment lost 0 bases, leaving 6 bases of the junction unmatched. Amplification from RNA transcripts yielded the TCR beta CDR3 regions. HTBI primers primed a first-round RT-PCR, and a second-round multiplex PCR followed. TCRdb re-called the multiplex PCR reads through MiXCR, storing one row per CDR3 protein. The data show around 470,000 distinct CDR3 sequences, under 15% seen once. Study-wide points: Among thyroid clonotypes expanded above 0.001 frequency, most also appeared in blood.

With a duration under 3 months, ophthalmopathy in the donors showed moderate-to-severe activity, CAS ≥3 and NOSPECS ≥4. This chain connects TRBV3-1 to TRBJ2-7; the match to TRBD1 covers 9 bases. Sequencing was carried out using blood. The sequence was obtained from a woman in her twenties or thirties with Graves' ophthalmopathy. CDR3 amino acids: CASSQEQGAPGQYF. CDR3 nucleotide sequence: TGTGCCAGCAGCCAAGAACAGGGGGCCCCCGGGCAGTACTTC.